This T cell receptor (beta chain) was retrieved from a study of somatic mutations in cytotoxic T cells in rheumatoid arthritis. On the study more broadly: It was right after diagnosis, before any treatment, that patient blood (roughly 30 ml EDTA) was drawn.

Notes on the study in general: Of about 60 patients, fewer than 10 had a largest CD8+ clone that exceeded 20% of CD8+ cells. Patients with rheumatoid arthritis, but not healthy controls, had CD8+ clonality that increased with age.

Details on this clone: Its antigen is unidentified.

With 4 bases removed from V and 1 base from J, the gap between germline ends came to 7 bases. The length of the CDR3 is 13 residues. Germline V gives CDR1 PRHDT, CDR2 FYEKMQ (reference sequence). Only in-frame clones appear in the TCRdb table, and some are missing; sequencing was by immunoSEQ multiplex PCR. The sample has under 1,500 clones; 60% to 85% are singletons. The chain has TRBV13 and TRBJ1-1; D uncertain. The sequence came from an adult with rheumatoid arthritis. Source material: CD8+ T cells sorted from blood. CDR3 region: CASSSGRNTEAFF. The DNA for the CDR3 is TGTGCCAGCAGCTCCGGACGGAACACTGAAGCTTTCTTT.